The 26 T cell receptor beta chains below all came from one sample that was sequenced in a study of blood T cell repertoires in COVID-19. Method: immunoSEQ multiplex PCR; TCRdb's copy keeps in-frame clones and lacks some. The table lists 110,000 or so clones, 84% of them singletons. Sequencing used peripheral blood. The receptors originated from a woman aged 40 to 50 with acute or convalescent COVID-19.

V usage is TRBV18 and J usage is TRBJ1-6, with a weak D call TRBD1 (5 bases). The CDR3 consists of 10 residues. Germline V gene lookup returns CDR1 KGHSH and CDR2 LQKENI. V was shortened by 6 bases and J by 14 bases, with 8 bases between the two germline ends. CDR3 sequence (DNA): TGTGCCAGCTCGCAGGGTGCCCTCCACTTT. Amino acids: CASSQGALHF. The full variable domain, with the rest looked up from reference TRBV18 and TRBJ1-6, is NAGVMQNPRHLVRRRGQEARLRCSPMKGHSHVYWYRQLPEEGLKFMVYLQKENIIDESGMPKERFSAEFPKEGPSILRIQQVVRGDSAAYFCASSQGALHFGNGTRLTVT.

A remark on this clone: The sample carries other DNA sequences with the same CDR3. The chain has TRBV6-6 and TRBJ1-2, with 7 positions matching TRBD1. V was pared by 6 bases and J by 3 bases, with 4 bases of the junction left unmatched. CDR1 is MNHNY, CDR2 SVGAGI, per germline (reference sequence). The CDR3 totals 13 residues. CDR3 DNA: TGTGCCAGCAGCCCCACAGGGGACTATGGCTACACCTTC. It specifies CASSPTGDYGYTF.

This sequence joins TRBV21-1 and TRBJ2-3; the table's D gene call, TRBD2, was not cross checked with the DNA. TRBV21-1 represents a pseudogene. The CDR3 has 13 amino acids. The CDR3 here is CASRFRGADTQYF. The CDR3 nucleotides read TGTGCCAGCAGGTTCCGGGGAGCAGATACGCAGTATTTT.

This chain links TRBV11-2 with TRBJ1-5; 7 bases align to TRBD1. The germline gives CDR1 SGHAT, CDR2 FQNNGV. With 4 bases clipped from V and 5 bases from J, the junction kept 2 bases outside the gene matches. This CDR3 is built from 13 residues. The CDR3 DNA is TGTGCCAGCAGCTGGGACAGAGATCAGCCCCAGCATTTT. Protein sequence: CASSWDRDQPQHF.

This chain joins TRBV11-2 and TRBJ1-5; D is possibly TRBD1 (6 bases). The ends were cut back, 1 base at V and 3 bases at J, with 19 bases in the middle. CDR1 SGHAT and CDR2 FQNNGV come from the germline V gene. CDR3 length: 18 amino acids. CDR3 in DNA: TGTGCCAGCAGCTTAGCTAGGTTGTCAGGGGATGACAATCAGCCCCAGCATTTT. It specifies CASSLARLSGDDNQPQHF.

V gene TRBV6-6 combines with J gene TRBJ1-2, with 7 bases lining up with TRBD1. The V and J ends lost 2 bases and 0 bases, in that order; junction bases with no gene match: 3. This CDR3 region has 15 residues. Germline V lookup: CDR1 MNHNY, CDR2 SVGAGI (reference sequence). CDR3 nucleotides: TGTGCCAGCAGTTACGAAGGGGGCTCTAACTATGGCTACACCTTC. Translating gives CASSYEGGSNYGYTF.

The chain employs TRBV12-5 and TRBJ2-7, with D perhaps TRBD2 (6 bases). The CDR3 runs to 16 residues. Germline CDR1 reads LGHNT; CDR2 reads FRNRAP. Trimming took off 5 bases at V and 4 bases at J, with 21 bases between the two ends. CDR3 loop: CASGPGGGFGRYEQYF. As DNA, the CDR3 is TGTGCTAGTGGTCCCGGAGGAGGGTTTGGAAGATACGAGCAGTACTTC.

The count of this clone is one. The DNA of the CDR3 is TGTGCCAGCAGTTTCCAGTTCACTGAAGCTTTCTTT. Translating it yields CASSFQFTEAFF. The V gene is TRBV28, the J gene TRBJ1-1; D not resolved. The CDR3 covers 12 residues. V was cut by 3 bases and J by 4 bases, with 6 bases left in between. The V gene's germline CDR1 is MDHEN and CDR2 SYDVKM.

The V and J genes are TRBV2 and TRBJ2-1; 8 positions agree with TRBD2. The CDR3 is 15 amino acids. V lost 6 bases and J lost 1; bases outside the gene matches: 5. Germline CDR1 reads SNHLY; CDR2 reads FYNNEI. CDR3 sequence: CASSGRVKSYNEQFF. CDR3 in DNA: TGTGCCAGCAGCGGGAGGGTTAAGTCCTACAATGAGCAGTTCTTC.

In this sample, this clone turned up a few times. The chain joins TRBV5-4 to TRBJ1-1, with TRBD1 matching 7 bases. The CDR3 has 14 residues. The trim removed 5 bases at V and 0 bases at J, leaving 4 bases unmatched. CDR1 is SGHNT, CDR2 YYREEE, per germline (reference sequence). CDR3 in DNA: TGTGCCAGCAGTGGAGGGGGCCTGAACACTGAAGCTTTCTTT. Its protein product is CASSGGGLNTEAFF.

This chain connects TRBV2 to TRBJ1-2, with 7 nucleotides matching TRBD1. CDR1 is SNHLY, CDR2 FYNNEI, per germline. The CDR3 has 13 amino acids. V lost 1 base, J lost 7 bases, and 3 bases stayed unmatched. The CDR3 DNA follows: TGTGCCAGCAGTGAAGAGACAGGGTTTGGCTACACCTTC. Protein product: CASSEETGFGYTF.

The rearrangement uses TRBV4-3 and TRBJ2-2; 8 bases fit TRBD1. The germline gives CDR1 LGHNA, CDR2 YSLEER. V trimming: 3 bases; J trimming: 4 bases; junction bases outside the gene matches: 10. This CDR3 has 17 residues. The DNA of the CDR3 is TGCGCCAGCAGCCAGCCCCGAGGAACAGGGGGCACCGGGGAGCTGTTTTTT. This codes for CASSQPRGTGGTGELFF.

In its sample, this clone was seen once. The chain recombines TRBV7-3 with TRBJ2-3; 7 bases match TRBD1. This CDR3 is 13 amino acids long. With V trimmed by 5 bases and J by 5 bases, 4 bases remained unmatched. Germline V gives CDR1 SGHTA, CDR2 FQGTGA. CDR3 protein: CASSRQGRDTQYF. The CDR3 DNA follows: TGTGCCAGCAGCCGACAGGGTCGAGATACGCAGTATTTT.

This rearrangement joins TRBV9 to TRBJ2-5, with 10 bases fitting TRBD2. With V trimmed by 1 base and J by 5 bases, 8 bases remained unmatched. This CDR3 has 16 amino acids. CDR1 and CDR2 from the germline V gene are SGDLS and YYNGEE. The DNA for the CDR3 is TGTGCCAGCAGCGTAAATAGCGGGGGGCCCATGGAGACCCAGTACTTC. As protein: CASSVNSGGPMETQYF.

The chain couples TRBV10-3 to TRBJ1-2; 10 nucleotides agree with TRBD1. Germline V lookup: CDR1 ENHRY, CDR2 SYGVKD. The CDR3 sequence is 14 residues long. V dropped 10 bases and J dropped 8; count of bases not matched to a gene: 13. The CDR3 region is CATRATGTGDGYTF. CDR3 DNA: TGTGCCACCCGAGCTACCGGGACAGGGGACGGCTACACCTTC.

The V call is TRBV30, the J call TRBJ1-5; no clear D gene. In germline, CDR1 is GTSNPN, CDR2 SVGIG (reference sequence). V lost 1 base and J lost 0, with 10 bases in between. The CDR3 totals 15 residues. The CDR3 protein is CAWSGPSYSNQPQHF. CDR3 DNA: TGTGCCTGGAGTGGGCCCAGTTATAGCAATCAGCCCCAGCATTTT.

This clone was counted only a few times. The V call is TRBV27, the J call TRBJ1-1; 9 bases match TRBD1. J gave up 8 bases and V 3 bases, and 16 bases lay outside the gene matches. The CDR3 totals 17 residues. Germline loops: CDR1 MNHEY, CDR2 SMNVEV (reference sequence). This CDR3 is CASSFHRGRLREREAFF. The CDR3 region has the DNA TGTGCCAGCAGTTTCCACAGGGGGCGATTAAGAGAGCGAGAAGCTTTCTTT.

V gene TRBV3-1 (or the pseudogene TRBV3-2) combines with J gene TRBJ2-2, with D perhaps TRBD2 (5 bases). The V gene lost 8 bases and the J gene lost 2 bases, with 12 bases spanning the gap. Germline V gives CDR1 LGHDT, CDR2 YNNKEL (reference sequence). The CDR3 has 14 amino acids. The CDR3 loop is CASCRRPNTGELFF. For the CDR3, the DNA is TGTGCCAGCTGTAGGAGGCCTAACACCGGGGAGCTGTTTTTT.

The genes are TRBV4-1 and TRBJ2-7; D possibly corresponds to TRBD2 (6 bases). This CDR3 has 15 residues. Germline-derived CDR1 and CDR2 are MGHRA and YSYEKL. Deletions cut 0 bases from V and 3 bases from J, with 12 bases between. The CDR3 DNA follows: TGCGCCAGCAGCCAAGATGGGGGGATCCGCTACGAGCAGTACTTC. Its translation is CASSQDGGIRYEQYF.

In nucleotides, the CDR3 is TGTGCCAGCAGCATGACAGGGGTAACCTACGAGCAGTACTTC. Translated: CASSMTGVTYEQYF. The V gene is TRBV5-4, the J gene TRBJ2-7; TRBD1 aligns across 8 bases. The CDR3 spans 14 residues. V dropped 4 bases and J dropped 2; count of bases not matched to a gene: 5. Germline values: CDR1 SGHNT, CDR2 YYREEE (reference sequence).

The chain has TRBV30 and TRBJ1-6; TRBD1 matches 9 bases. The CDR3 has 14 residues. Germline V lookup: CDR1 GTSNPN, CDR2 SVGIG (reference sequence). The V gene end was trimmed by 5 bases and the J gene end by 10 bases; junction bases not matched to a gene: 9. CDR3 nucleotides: TGTGCCTGGGGGGGTGAACAGGGGGCGTCACCCCTCCACTTT. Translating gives CAWGGEQGASPLHF.

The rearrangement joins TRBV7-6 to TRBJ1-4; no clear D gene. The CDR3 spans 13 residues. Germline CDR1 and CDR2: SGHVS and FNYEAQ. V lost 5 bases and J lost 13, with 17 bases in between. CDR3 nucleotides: TGTGCCAGCAGCAGCAATCCCGGGGTAGGACTGTTTTTT. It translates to CASSSNPGVGLFF. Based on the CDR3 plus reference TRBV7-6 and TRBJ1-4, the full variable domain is GAGVSQSPRYKVTKRGQDVALRCDPISGHVSLYWYRQALGQGPEFLTYFNYEAQQDKSGLPNDRFSAERPEGSISTLTIQRTEQRDSAMYRCASSSNPGVGLFFGSGTQLSVL.

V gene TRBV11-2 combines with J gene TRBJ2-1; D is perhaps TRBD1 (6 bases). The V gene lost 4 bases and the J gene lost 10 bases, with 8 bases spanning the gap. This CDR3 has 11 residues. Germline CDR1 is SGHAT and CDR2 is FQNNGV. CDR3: CASSSGVEQFF. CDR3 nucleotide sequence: TGTGCCAGCAGCTCAGGGGTAGAGCAGTTCTTC.

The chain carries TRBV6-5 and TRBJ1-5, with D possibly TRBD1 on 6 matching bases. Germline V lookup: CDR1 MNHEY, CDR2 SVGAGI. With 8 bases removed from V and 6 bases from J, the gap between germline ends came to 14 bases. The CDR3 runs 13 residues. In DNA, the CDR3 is TGTGCCAGCCGTCTGGACAGTAGTCAGCCCCAGCATTTT. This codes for CASRLDSSQPQHF.

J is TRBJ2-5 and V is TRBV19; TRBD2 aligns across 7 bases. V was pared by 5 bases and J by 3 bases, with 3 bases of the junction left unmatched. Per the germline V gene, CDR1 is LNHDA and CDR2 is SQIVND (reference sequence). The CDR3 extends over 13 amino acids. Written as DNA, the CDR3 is TGTGCCAGTAGTGGGCGGGAGAAAGAGACCCAGTACTTC. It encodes CASSGREKETQYF.

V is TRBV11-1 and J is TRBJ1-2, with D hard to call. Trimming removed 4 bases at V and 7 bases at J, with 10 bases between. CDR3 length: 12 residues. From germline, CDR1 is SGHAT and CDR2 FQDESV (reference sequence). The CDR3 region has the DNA TGTGCCAGCAGCTCTGGCCCTTCTGGCTACACCTTC. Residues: CASSSGPSGYTF.